Listed here are 19 T cell receptor beta chains from one sample, sequenced in a study of STAT5B mutations in CD4+ large granular lymphocyte leukemia. Only in-frame clones appear in the TCRdb table, and some are missing; sequencing was by immunoSEQ multiplex PCR. The top ten clones hold 0.3% to 0.4% of a sample with 40,000 to 50,000 clones, 80% to 85% of them seen once. Sequencing was performed on CD4+ T cells from blood buffy coats. These receptors came from a human donor in good health.

The CDR3 reads CASSLRGTSGGSDTQYF. Here the CDR3 DNA reads TGTGCCAGCAGTTTACGCGGGACTAGCGGGGGGTCAGATACGCAGTATTTT. The chain has TRBV28 and TRBJ2-3; 15 positions agree with TRBD2. This CDR3 is 17 amino acids long. The ends lost 2 bases at V and 4 bases at J; junction bases unmatched: 4. CDR1 MDHEN and CDR2 SYDVKM come from the germline V gene.

V gene TRBV7-9 combines with J gene TRBJ1-5; maybe TRBD1 (5 bases). CDR1 is SEHNR, CDR2 FQNEAQ, per germline (reference sequence). The CDR3 is 14 residues long. V was pared by 4 bases and J by 5 bases, with 12 bases between. The CDR3 loop is CASSSWGGDQPQHF. The CDR3 DNA reads TGTGCCAGCAGCTCGTGGGGGGGGGATCAGCCCCAGCATTTT.

The rearrangement joins TRBV5-6 to TRBJ2-2, with TRBD1 matching over 8 bases. The CDR3 runs 16 residues. The germline gives CDR1 SGHDT, CDR2 YYEEEE. The V segment lost 0 bases and the J segment 5 bases; nucleotides outside the gene matches: 6. In nucleotides, the CDR3 is TGTGCCAGCAGCTTGGGGGACAGGTTTGGGACCGGGGAGCTGTTTTTT. Residues: CASSLGDRFGTGELFF.

The chain combines TRBV28 with TRBJ1-5; 8 nucleotides align to TRBD1. V lost 7 bases and J lost 3; bases outside the gene matches: 17. This CDR3 is built from 18 residues. The germline CDR1 and CDR2 sequences are MDHEN and SYDVKM. The CDR3 protein is CASTMTGALWGLNQPQHF. DNA of the CDR3: TGTGCCAGCACAATGACAGGGGCTTTATGGGGCCTCAATCAGCCCCAGCATTTT. Based on the CDR3 plus reference TRBV28 and TRBJ1-5, the full variable domain is DVKVTQSSRYLVKRTGEKVFLECVQDMDHENMFWYRQDPGLGLRLIYFSYDVKMKEKGDIPEGYSVSREKKERFSLILESASTNQTSMYLCASTMTGALWGLNQPQHFGDGTRLSIL.

V usage is TRBV13 and J usage is TRBJ1-2; D is possibly TRBD1 (5 bases). CDR1 is PRHDT and CDR2 is FYEKMQ in the germline V gene (reference sequence). The CDR3 contains 15 residues. The germline V and J ends were trimmed by 2 bases and 2 bases, with 12 bases remaining between them. This chain's CDR3 is CASSLNGGVNYGYTF. DNA for the CDR3: TGTGCCAGCAGCTTAAACGGAGGGGTAAACTATGGCTACACCTTC.

Here the CDR3 DNA reads TGTGCCAGCAGGCTAGCGTACACAGATACGCAGTATTTT. Translation: CASRLAYTDTQYF. The rearrangement uses TRBV6-5 and TRBJ2-3; the D gene is possibly TRBD2 (6 bases). The V gene's germline CDR1 is MNHEY and CDR2 SVGAGI. This CDR3 is built from 13 residues. Trimming shortened V by 6 bases and J by 2 bases, and 9 bases separated the two germline ends.

In its sample, this clone was seen a few times. The chain carries TRBV6-5 and TRBJ2-7; 9 bases line up with TRBD1. The CDR3 sequence is 12 residues long. Germline CDR1 reads MNHEY; CDR2 reads SVGAGI. Trimming at V came to 5 bases and at J to 5 bases, leaving 1 base not matched to a gene. As DNA, the CDR3 is TGTGCCAGCAGTCGACAGGGGGACGAGCAGTACTTC. This sequence encodes CASSRQGDEQYF.

The gene calls are TRBV6-1 and TRBJ1-1; the D gene is possibly TRBD1 (5 bases). CDR1 is MNHNS, CDR2 SASEGT, per germline. The CDR3 has 13 amino acids. The ends were cut back, 6 bases at V and 7 bases at J, with 15 bases in the middle. CDR3 protein: CASRNGHKGEAFF. CDR3 bases: TGTGCCAGCAGGAACGGACACAAAGGTGAAGCTTTCTTT.

CDR3 coding DNA: TGTGCTCTTACAGACAACTTCGGAATCACCGGGGAGCTGTTTTTT. Translation: CALTDNFGITGELFF. This chain links TRBV7-9 with TRBJ2-2; D not certain. Germline CDR1 is SEHNR and CDR2 is FQNEAQ (reference sequence). This CDR3 contains 15 residues.

The rearrangement uses TRBV11-2 and TRBJ2-7, with TRBD2 matching 10 bases. V lost 2 bases, J lost 10 bases, and 8 bases stayed unmatched. CDR1 is SGHAT and CDR2 is FQNNGV in the germline V gene. This CDR3 is built from 14 residues. The CDR3 DNA reads TGTGCCAGCAGCTTAAATCCCGGGACTAGCGATCAGTACTTC. This sequence encodes CASSLNPGTSDQYF.

This chain connects TRBV28 to TRBJ1-4; 7 positions match TRBD1. The J segment lost 5 bases and the V segment lost 5 bases, leaving 8 bases of the junction unmatched. The CDR3 has 15 residues. Looked up from germline, CDR1 is MDHEN and CDR2 is SYDVKM. The CDR3 nucleotides read TGTGCCAGCAGTCCCCCGGGACAGAAGAATGAAAAACTGTTTTTT. Residues: CASSPPGQKNEKLFF.

The chain carries TRBV7-6 and TRBJ2-5; weak D call: TRBD1 (5 bases). Between the trimmed V and J ends, which lost 5 bases and 2 bases, there was a span of 9 bases. The CDR3 covers 13 residues. CDR1 and CDR2 (germline): SGHVS, FNYEAQ. CDR3 sequence (DNA): TGTGCCAGCAGCCGACAGCCTCAAGAGACCCAGTACTTC. It codes for CASSRQPQETQYF.

This clone appeared once. V usage is TRBV6-1 and J usage is TRBJ1-4, with 8 bases that match TRBD1. Trimming removed 4 bases from V and 5 bases from J; junction bases left unmatched: 6. The CDR3 covers 15 residues. The germline gives CDR1 MNHNS, CDR2 SASEGT. The DNA of the CDR3 is TGTGCCAGCAGTGCAGCAAACAGGGGGAATGAAAAACTGTTTTTT. Translated, it gives CASSAANRGNEKLFF.

The chain links TRBV25-1 to TRBJ2-1; 8 bases match TRBD1. The germline gives CDR1 MGHDK, CDR2 SYGVNS. The ends lost 3 bases at V and 9 bases at J; junction bases unmatched: 7. The CDR3 extends over 14 amino acids. The DNA for the CDR3 is TGTGCCAGCAGTGATCCAGGGGGCGTGAGTGAGCAGTTCTTC. Protein product: CASSDPGGVSEQFF.

The rearrangement uses TRBV6-5 and TRBJ2-5, with D possibly TRBD2 on 6 matching bases. V was cut by 4 bases and J by 5 bases, with 14 bases left in between. The CDR3 loop spans 14 amino acids. Germline loops: CDR1 MNHEY, CDR2 SVGAGI. CDR3 bases: TGTGCCAGCAGTTCGGGACTGACTTTTGAGACCCAGTACTTC. It yields the protein CASSSGLTFETQYF.

This clone was observed a handful of times. Here the CDR3 reads CASSYWAGGQTDTQYF. The CDR3 coding sequence is TGTGCCAGCAGTTACTGGGCGGGGGGGCAGACAGATACGCAGTATTTT. V is TRBV6-5 and J is TRBJ2-3; 9 nucleotides line up with TRBD2. From germline, CDR1 is MNHEY and CDR2 SVGAGI. The CDR3 has 16 amino acids. Unmatched junction bases numbered 5, after V lost 1 base and J lost 3 bases.

The chain employs TRBV19 and TRBJ1-5; the match to TRBD1 covers 8 bases. The CDR3 extends over 14 amino acids. After removal of 6 bases from V and 11 bases from J, the junction contained 12 bases not matched to a gene. Germline V gene data show CDR1 as LNHDA and CDR2 as SQIVND (reference sequence). The CDR3 coding sequence is TGTGCCAGTAGGATGACAGGGGCAGAGCTGGCCCAGCATTTT. It codes for CASRMTGAELAQHF. Full variable domain (rest looked up from reference TRBV19 and TRBJ1-5): DGGITQSPKYLFRKEGQNVTLSCEQNLNHDAMYWYRQDPGQGLRLIYYSQIVNDFQKGDIAEGYSVSREKKESFPLTVTSAQKNPTAFYLCASRMTGAELAQHFGDGTRLSIL.

This chain's CDR3 is CASRRAGSGSGKTQYF. The CDR3 DNA sequence: TGTGCCAGCAGACGGGCGGGTAGCGGGAGTGGAAAGACCCAGTACTTC. This sequence joins TRBV13 and TRBJ2-5; 9 nucleotides line up with TRBD2. J gave up 6 bases and V 6 bases, and 14 bases lay outside the gene matches. Germline V gives CDR1 PRHDT, CDR2 FYEKMQ (reference sequence). The CDR3 runs to 16 residues.

The chain has TRBV5-1 and TRBJ2-1, with a tentative D call TRBD2 (5 bases). The CDR3 runs 16 residues. Germline values: CDR1 SGHRS, CDR2 YFSETQ. The V end was cut by 4 bases, the J end by 2 bases, with 16 bases between. CDR3 nucleotide sequence: TGCGCCAGCAGCCTAGCTTCAGGATCCCCCTACAATGAGCAGTTCTTC. It is translated as CASSLASGSPYNEQFF.